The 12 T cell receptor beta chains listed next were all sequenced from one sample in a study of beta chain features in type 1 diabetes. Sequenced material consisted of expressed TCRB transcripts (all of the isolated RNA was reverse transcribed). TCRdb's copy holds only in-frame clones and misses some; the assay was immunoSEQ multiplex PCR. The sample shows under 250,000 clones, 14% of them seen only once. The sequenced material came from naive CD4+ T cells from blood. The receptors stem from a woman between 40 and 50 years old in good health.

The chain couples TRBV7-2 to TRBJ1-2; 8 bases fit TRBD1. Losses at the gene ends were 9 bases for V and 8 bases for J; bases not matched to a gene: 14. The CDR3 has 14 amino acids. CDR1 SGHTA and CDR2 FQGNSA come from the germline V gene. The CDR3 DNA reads TGTGCCAGGGTTTCCGCAGGGGGCAAATACGGCTACACCTTC. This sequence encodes CARVSAGGKYGYTF.

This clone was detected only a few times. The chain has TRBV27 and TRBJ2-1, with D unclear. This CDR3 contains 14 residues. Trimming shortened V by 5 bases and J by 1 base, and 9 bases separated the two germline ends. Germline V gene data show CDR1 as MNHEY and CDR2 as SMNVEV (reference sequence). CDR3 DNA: TGTGCCAGCAGTGGAGACTTGTCCTACAATGAGCAGTTCTTC. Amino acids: CASSGDLSYNEQFF.

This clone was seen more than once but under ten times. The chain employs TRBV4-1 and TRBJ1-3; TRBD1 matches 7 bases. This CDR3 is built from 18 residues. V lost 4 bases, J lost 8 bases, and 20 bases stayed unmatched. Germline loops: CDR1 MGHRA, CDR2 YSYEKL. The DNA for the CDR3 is TGCGCCAGCAGCCCCAGGGGGATCCGTACCAGTGCTGTGGACACCATATATTTT. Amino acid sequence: CASSPRGIRTSAVDTIYF.

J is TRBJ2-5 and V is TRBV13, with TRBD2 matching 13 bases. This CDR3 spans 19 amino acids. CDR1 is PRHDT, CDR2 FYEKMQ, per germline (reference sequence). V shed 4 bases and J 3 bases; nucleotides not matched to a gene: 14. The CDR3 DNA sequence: TGTGCCAGCAGCTCTGGACACACACTAGCGGGGGGGTTTGAAGAGACCCAGTACTTC. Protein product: CASSSGHTLAGGFEETQYF.

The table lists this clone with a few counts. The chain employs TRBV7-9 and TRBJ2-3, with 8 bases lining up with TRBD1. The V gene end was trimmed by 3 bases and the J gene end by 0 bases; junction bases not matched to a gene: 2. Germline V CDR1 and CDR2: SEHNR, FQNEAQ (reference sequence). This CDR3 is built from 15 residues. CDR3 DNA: TGTGCCAGCAGCTTTCAGGGGGCGAGCACAGATACGCAGTATTTT. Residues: CASSFQGASTDTQYF. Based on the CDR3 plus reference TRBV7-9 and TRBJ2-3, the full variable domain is DTGVSQNPRHKITKRGQNVTFRCDPISEHNRLYWYRQTLGQGPEFLTYFQNEAQLEKSRLLSDRFSAERPKGSFSTLEIQRTEQGDSAMYLCASSFQGASTDTQYFGPGTRLTVL.

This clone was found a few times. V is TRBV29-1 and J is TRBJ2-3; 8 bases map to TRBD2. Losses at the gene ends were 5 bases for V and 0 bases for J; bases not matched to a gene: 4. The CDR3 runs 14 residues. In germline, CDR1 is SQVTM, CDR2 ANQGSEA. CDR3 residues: CSVLAGPSTDTQYF. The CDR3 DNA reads TGCAGCGTTTTAGCGGGGCCTAGCACAGATACGCAGTATTTT.

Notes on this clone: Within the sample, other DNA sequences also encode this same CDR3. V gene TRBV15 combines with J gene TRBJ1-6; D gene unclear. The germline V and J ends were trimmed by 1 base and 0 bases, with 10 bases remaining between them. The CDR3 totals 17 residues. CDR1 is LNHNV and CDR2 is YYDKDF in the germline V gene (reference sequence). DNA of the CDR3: TGTGCCACCAGCAGAGTTACGGGAAGCTCCTATAATTCACCCCTCCACTTT. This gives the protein CATSRVTGSSYNSPLHF.

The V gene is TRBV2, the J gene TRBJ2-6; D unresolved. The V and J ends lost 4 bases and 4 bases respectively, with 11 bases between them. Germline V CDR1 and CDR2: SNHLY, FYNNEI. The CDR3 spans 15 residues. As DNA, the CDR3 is TGTGCCAGCAGTGCGGTGGTTACCGGGGCCAACGTCCTGACTTTC. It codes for CASSAVVTGANVLTF.

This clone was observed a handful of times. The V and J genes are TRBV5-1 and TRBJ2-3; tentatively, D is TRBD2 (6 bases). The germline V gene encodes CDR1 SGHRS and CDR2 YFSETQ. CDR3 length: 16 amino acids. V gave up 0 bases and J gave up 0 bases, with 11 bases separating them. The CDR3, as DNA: TGCGCCAGCAGCTTGGAGGCGGGGAGGAGCACAGATACGCAGTATTTT. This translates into CASSLEAGRSTDTQYF.

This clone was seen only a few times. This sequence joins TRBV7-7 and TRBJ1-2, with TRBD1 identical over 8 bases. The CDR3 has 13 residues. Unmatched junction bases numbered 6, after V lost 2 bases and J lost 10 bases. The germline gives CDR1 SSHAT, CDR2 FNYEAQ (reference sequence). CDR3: CASSLKGTGDYTF. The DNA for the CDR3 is TGTGCCAGCAGCTTAAAAGGGACAGGAGACTACACCTTC.

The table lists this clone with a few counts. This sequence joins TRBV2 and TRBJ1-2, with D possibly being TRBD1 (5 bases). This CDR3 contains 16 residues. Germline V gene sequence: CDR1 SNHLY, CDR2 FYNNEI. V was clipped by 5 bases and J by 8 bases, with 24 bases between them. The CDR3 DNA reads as TGTGCCAGCAGTCAACCTGGGGCTACCGCTGTCAGAGGCTACACCTTC. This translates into CASSQPGATAVRGYTF.

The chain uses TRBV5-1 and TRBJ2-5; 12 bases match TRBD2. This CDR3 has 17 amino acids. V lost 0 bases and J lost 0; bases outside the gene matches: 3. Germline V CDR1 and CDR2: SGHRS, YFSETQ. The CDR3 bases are TGCGCCAGCAGCTTGGGCCTAGCGGGGGGGTACCAAGAGACCCAGTACTTC. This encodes CASSLGLAGGYQETQYF.